Listed here is a single T cell receptor beta chain. V lost 8 bases and J lost 5, with 6 bases in between. The germline gives CDR1 SNHLY, CDR2 FYNNEI. The CDR3 is 10 amino acids. The sample originates from a study of control samples from healthy donors and cancer patients. Sequenced by immunoSEQ multiplex PCR; TCRdb stores in-frame clones only, minus some. The table has about 12,000 clones, approximately 94% seen once. The sample was PBMCs. The source of this sequence is a man in his 70s with head and neck cancer. This rearrangement joins TRBV2 to TRBJ2-5; D not certain. The CDR3 sequence: CASSRETQYF. CDR3 DNA: TGTGCCAGCTCTCGGGAGACCCAGTACTTC. Using reference TRBV2 and TRBJ2-5 for the parts outside the CDR3, the full variable domain is EPEVTQTPSHQVTQMGQEVILRCVPISNHLYFYWYRQILGQKVEFLVSFYNNEISEKSEIFDDQFSVERPDGSNFTLKIRSTKLEDSAMYFCASSRETQYFGPGTRLLVL.